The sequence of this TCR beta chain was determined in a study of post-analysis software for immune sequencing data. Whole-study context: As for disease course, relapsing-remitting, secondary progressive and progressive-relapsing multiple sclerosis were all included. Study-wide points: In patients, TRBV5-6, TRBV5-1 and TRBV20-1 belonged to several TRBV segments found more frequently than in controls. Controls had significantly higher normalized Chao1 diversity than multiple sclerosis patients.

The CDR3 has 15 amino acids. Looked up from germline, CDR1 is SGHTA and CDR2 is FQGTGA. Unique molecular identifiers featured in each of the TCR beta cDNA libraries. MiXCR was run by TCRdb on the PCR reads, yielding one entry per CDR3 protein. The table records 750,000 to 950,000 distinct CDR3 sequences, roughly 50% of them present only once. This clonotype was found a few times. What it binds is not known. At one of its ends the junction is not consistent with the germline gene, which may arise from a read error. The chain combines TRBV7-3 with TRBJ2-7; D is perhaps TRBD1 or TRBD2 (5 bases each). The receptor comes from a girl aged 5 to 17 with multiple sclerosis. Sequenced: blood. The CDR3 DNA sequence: TGTGCCAGCAGCTTAATTCCGGGGACCTCCTGCGAGCAGTACTTC. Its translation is CASSLIPGTSCEQYF.